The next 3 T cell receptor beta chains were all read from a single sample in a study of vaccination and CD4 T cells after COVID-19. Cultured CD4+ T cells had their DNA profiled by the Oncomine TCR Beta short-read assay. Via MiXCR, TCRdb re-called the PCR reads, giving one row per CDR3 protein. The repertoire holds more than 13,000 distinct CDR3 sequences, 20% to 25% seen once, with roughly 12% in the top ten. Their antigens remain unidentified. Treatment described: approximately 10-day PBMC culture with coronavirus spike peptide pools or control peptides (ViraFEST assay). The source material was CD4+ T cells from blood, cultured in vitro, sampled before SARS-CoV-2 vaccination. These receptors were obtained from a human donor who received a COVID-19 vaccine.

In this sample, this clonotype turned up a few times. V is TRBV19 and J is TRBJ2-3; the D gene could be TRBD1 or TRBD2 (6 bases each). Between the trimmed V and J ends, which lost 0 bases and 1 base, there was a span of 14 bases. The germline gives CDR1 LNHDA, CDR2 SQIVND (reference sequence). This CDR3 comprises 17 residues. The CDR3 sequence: CASSIDKGGSGTDTQYF. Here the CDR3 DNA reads TGTGCCAGTAGTATAGATAAGGGGGGTAGCGGCACAGATACGCAGTATTTT.

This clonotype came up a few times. CDR3 DNA: TGTGCCAGCAGCGACAGCGGGGGGGCCGACGAGCAGTACTTC. Protein: CASSDSGGADEQYF. The rearrangement joins TRBV5-6 to TRBJ2-7; TRBD2 matches at 10 bases. Trimming removed 4 bases from V and 5 bases from J; junction bases left unmatched: 6. The CDR3 loop spans 14 amino acids. Germline loops: CDR1 SGHDT, CDR2 YYEEEE.

The CDR3 loop reads CASSPKASGYQETQYF. The CDR3 DNA reads as TGTGCCAGCAGCCCAAAGGCTAGCGGCTACCAAGAGACCCAGTACTTC. The chain is built from TRBV7-2 and TRBJ2-5; TRBD2 aligns across 7 bases. The V gene end was trimmed by 5 bases and the J gene end by 0 bases; junction bases not matched to a gene: 9. CDR3 length equals 16 residues. CDR1 and CDR2 from the germline V gene are SGHTA and FQGNSA.